Listed here is a single T cell receptor (beta chain). The authors' processing: How many nucleated cells were present was estimated from reference gene primer amplification. Only in-frame clones appear in the TCRdb table, and some are missing; sequencing was by immunoSEQ multiplex PCR. V, J and clone size derive from that table, while D and trimming were established from the DNA sequence. The data hold 55,000 to 80,000 clones, with about four fifths observed a single time. This sample was included in a study of blood T cell repertoires in COVID-19. As for the study in general: The United States, Italy and Spain were the sources of the acute and convalescent COVID-19 samples. T cells, B-cell-depleted T cells, or PBMCs provided the cDNA or gDNA that served as material.

The CDR3 runs to 13 residues. Trimming removed 10 bases at V and 4 bases at J, with 14 bases between. The germline V gene encodes CDR1 KGHDR and CDR2 SFDVKD. The sequence derives from a man between 65 and 85 years old with acute or convalescent COVID-19. Sequencing was carried out using peripheral blood. This rearrangement joins TRBV24-1 to TRBJ2-3, with D perhaps matching TRBD2 (5 bases). CDR3 in amino acids: CATGSQNSDTQYF. CDR3 DNA sequence: TGTGCCACAGGGAGTCAGAACTCAGATACGCAGTATTTT.